Included here is one T cell receptor (beta chain) sequence, with context. The antigen remains undetermined. The junction departs from germline at one end; a sequencing error may be responsible. This record comes from a study of siplizumab effects on memory and regulatory T cells. Assay: immunoSEQ multiplex PCR; the TCRdb copy retains only in-frame clones and omits some. The data hold 7,700 or so clones, with about two fifths observed a single time. Mixed lymphocyte reaction cells underwent more than five days of coculture at 37°C. Germline CDR1 SGHNT, CDR2 YYREEE (reference sequence). The CDR3 runs 17 residues. Whole-study findings and limits: The average Treg-derived proportion among mappable alloreactive CD4+ clones was 68.8% with siplizumab versus about 30% in controls.

The J gene is TRBJ2-3, the V gene TRBV5-4, with no clear D. Specimen: CFSE-low (dividing) CD8+ T cells sorted from an allogeneic mixed lymphocyte reaction. The receptor's source is a human donor in good health; the cells came from an allogeneic mixed lymphocyte reaction. CDR3 coding DNA: TGCGCCAGCAGCCAAGATCGAGCCCTAGGGTCGGCAGATACGCAGTATTTT. This codes for CASSQDRALGSADTQYF.